The rows below give T cell receptor beta chains drawn from one sample of a study of post-analysis software for immune sequencing data. One entry per CDR3 protein, called by TCRdb with MiXCR from the PCR reads. Of fewer than 700,000 distinct CDR3 sequences in the sample, 44% were seen once. Input material: blood. All receptors come from a girl aged 10 to 17 with multiple sclerosis. The CDR3 runs from the conserved cysteine through the conserved F or W. A D gene is named only where the DNA matches it firmly.

j_call: TRBJ1-2; d_call: .; v_call: TRBV2; cdr3_aa: CASGDSRGYTF
j_call: TRBJ2-3; d_call: .; v_call: TRBV5-1; cdr3_aa: CASSSDPTGTDTQYF
j_call: TRBJ2-4; d_call: .; v_call: TRBV29-1; cdr3_aa: CSVQPRQPLAKNIQYF
j_call: TRBJ1-2; d_call: .; v_call: TRBV29-1; cdr3_aa: CSVVPRVSNYGYTF
j_call: TRBJ1-1; d_call: .; v_call: TRBV28; cdr3_aa: CASSPRGPMNTEAFF
j_call: TRBJ2-3; d_call: .; v_call: TRBV12-3/TRBV12-4; cdr3_aa: CASRYTGDTQYF
j_call: TRBJ2-1; d_call: .; v_call: TRBV5-1; cdr3_aa: CASSLSRMNEQFF
j_call: TRBJ2-3; d_call: .; v_call: TRBV7-2; cdr3_aa: CASRASTDTQYF
j_call: TRBJ2-7; d_call: .; v_call: TRBV29-1; cdr3_aa: CSVAGGTSTWSSYEQYF
j_call: TRBJ2-3; d_call: .; v_call: TRBV6-5; cdr3_aa: CAVRDHLMTDTQYF
j_call: TRBJ1-5; d_call: .; v_call: TRBV5-1; cdr3_aa: CASSLVPGDSQPQHF
j_call: TRBJ1-1; d_call: .; v_call: TRBV10-3; cdr3_aa: CAIRETGTETEAFF
j_call: TRBJ1-1; d_call: .; v_call: TRBV29-1; cdr3_aa: CSVERRARVAEAFF
j_call: TRBJ2-1; d_call: .; v_call: TRBV20-1; cdr3_aa: CSARVGDNNEQFF
j_call: TRBJ1-2; d_call: TRBD1; v_call: TRBV20-1; cdr3_aa: CSARNRGYGYTF
j_call: TRBJ1-2; d_call: .; v_call: TRBV29-1; cdr3_aa: CSVEEAGSEGYTF
j_call: TRBJ2-3; d_call: .; v_call: TRBV7-2; cdr3_aa: CASSLVVRSDTQYF
j_call: TRBJ2-5; d_call: .; v_call: TRBV11-2; cdr3_aa: CASSLTSYPETQYF
j_call: TRBJ1-1; d_call: .; v_call: TRBV5-1; cdr3_aa: CASAISEAVNTEAFF
j_call: TRBJ1-1; d_call: .; v_call: TRBV5-1; cdr3_aa: CASRAAGAEAFF
j_call: TRBJ2-5; d_call: .; v_call: TRBV4-1; cdr3_aa: CASSQDPRTQYF
j_call: TRBJ2-1; d_call: TRBD1; v_call: TRBV5-6; cdr3_aa: CASSATGDLFNEQFF
j_call: TRBJ2-1; d_call: .; v_call: TRBV5-1; cdr3_aa: CASSLDWGTSYNEQFF
j_call: TRBJ2-5; d_call: .; v_call: TRBV4-2; cdr3_aa: CASSQDMSGGLETQYF
j_call: TRBJ2-1; d_call: .; v_call: TRBV12-3/TRBV12-4; cdr3_aa: CASSTVTGDEQFF
j_call: TRBJ2-3; d_call: TRBD2; v_call: TRBV2; cdr3_aa: CASRGTSGGLAPSTDTQYF
j_call: TRBJ1-2; d_call: .; v_call: TRBV20-1; cdr3_aa: CSAERGTAASTF
j_call: TRBJ1-2; d_call: .; v_call: TRBV12-3/TRBV12-4; cdr3_aa: CASSLGEFVAGYTF
j_call: TRBJ1-5; d_call: .; v_call: TRBV25-1; cdr3_aa: CASSESGTGNQPQHF
j_call: TRBJ1-1; d_call: .; v_call: TRBV20-1; cdr3_aa: CSARGRLNTEAFF
j_call: TRBJ1-2; d_call: .; v_call: TRBV4-1; cdr3_aa: CASSQVGVKANYGYTF
j_call: TRBJ2-7; d_call: TRBD2; v_call: TRBV6-5; cdr3_aa: CAVGGFGESGEQYF
j_call: TRBJ2-5; d_call: TRBD2; v_call: TRBV7-2; cdr3_aa: CASSFYAGGPGETQYF